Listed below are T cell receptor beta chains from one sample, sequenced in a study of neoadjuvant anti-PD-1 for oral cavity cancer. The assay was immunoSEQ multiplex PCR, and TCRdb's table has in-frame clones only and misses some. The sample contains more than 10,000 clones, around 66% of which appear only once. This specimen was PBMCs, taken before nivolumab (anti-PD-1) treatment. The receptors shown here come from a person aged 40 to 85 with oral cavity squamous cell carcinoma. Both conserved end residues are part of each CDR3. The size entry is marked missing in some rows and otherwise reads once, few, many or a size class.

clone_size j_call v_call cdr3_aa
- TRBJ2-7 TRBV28 CASSSQGSYEQYF
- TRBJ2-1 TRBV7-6 CASSLDRYSYNEQFF
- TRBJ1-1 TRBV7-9 CATPGQGETEAFF
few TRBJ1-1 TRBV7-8 CASNRIQDTEAFF
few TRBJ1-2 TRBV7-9 CASSLGQVANYGYTF
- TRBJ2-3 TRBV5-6 CASSLGTELRISTDTQYF
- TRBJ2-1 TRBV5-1 CASSQFFGTSYNEQFF
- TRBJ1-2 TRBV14 CASSRLGSHGYTF
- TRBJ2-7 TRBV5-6 CASSLEGGRTTYEQYF
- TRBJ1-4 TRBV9 CASSVEGGHEKLFF
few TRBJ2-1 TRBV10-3 CAQGEGVYNEQFF
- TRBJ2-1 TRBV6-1 CASSGTSGTTEQFF
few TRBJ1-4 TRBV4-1 CASSLSSEGRREKLFF
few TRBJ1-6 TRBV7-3 CASSGGQGKNSPLHF
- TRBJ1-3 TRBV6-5 CASSRTGPGNTIYF
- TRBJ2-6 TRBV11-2 CASSLAGANVLTF
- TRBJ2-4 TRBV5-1 CASSLTQAKNIQYF
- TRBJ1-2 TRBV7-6 CASSHLTGVGYTF
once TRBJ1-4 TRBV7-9 CASSYTGGTEKLFF
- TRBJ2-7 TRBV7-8 CASSPLGTETYEQYF
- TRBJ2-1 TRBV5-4 CASRYQREQFF
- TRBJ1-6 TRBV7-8 CASSSSGGNSPLHF
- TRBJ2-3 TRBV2 CASSEGDLEGSQYF
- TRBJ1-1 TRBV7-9 CASSSGQGVSDTEAFF
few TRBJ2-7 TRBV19 CASTGQGGEQYF
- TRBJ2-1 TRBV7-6 CASSVYGTSVYNEQFF
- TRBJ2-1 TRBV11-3 CASSSLCPLSYNEQFF
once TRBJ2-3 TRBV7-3 CASSLTSSGGGSTDTQYF
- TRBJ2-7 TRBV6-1 CASSGGQGGSYEQYF
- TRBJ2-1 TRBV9 CASSPLGTSGIREQFF
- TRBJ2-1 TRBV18 CASSPPTWVDNEQFF
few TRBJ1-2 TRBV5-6 CASSPVGDFGNGYTF
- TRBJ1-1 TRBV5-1 CASSERPGPWAEAFF
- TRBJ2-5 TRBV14 CASSQFPEIAQYF
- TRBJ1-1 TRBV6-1 CASSAGVMNTEAFF
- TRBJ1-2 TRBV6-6 CASSYEQYYGYTF
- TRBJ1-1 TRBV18 CASSPLPGSRLTEAFF
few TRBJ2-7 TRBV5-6 CASSFSGSSYEQYF
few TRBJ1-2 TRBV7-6 CASGTGGYGYTF
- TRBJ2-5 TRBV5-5 CASSLSITGGSGETQYF
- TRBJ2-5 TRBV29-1 CSVVGGGETQYF
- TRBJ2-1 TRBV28 CASSSRTVSYNEQFF
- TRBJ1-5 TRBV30 CAWRGHPNQPQHF
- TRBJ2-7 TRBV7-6 CASSPGHYNSYEQYF
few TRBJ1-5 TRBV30 CAWSVVGGRDQPQHF
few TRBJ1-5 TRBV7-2 CASSLSGRLSAQHF
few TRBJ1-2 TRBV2 CASGGRLNGYTF
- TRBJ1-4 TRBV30 CAWSEGTKLFF
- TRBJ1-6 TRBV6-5 CASRGQRDSPLHF
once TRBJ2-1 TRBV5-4 CASSSTSGIMEQFF
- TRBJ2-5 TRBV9 CASSTRTGAKTQYF
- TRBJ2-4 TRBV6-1 CASSETAGGPPNIQYF
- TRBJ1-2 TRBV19 CASMRQGALYGYTF